Below are 30 T cell receptor beta chains sequenced from a single sample in a study. One entry per CDR3 protein results from TCRdb running MiXCR on the RT-PCR reads. Of more than 600,000 distinct CDR3 sequences in the sample, 13% to 15% were seen once. The specimen sequenced was memory CD4+ T cells from blood. The source of these receptors is a female donor in good health, serving as a healthy control.

This clonotype was recorded a few times. The genes are TRBV28 and TRBJ2-4; D unclear. V shed 9 bases and J shed 8 bases, with 17 bases lying between them. Germline CDR1 MDHEN, CDR2 SYDVKM. There are 13 residues in the CDR3. The CDR3 is CASQAVIEDIQYF. The CDR3 nucleotides read TGTGCCAGTCAGGCGGTGATTGAGGACATTCAGTACTTC.

This clonotype was seen only a few times. This chain connects TRBV20-1 to TRBJ2-5; D is ambiguous. CDR1 is DFQATT and CDR2 is SNEGSKA in the germline V gene (reference sequence). This CDR3 has 13 amino acids. V was cut by 4 bases and J by 1 base, with 10 bases left in between. CDR3: CSATTGPQETQYF. The DNA for the CDR3 is TGCAGTGCTACTACCGGGCCCCAAGAGACCCAGTACTTC.

This rearrangement joins TRBV4-2 to TRBJ2-2; the D gene is possibly TRBD2 (7 bases). Germline values: CDR1 LGHNA, CDR2 YNFKEQ. There are 16 residues in the CDR3. V was cut by 0 bases and J by 6 bases, with 14 bases left in between. The CDR3 here is CASSQDLGRGAGELFF. DNA for the CDR3: TGTGCCAGCAGCCAAGATCTGGGGAGGGGGGCCGGGGAGCTGTTTTTT.

This clonotype was counted ten times or more. The chain couples TRBV24-1 to TRBJ1-6; weak D call: TRBD1 (5 bases). With 4 bases removed from V and 9 bases from J, the gap between germline ends came to 12 bases. The length of the CDR3 is 14 residues. The germline V gene encodes CDR1 KGHDR and CDR2 SFDVKD. CDR3 protein: CATSEGGVASPLHF. In DNA, the CDR3 is TGTGCCACCAGTGAAGGAGGGGTGGCTTCACCCCTCCACTTT.

This clonotype was found a few times. The chain combines TRBV5-6 with TRBJ2-2; maybe TRBD1 (6 bases). Germline CDR1 SGHDT, CDR2 YYEEEE. The V end was cut by 7 bases, the J end by 2 bases, with 12 bases between. The CDR3 has 14 residues. The CDR3 loop is CASAGTLNTGELFF. The CDR3 bases are TGTGCCAGCGCCGGGACACTTAACACCGGGGAGCTGTTTTTT.

This sequence joins TRBV6-6 and TRBJ2-1; D is perhaps TRBD1 or TRBD2 (5 bases each). Per the germline V gene, CDR1 is MNHNY and CDR2 is SVGAGI (reference sequence). The CDR3 is 14 residues long. Deletions cut 2 bases from V and 8 bases from J, with 13 bases between. The chain's CDR3 is CASSYGPGTHEQFF. The CDR3 nucleotides read TGTGCCAGCAGTTACGGTCCCGGGACCCATGAGCAGTTCTTC.

CDR3 sequence (DNA): TGTGCCAGTCTGGAGGGACTAGGCTACGAGCAGTACTTC. This sequence encodes CASLEGLGYEQYF. This chain links TRBV18 with TRBJ2-7; TRBD2 aligns across 8 bases. The germline CDR1 and CDR2 sequences are KGHSH and LQKENI. The junction had 7 bases not matched to a gene; V was cut back by 9 bases and J by 3 bases. The length of the CDR3 is 13 residues.

V and J are TRBV28 and TRBJ1-2; D unclear. This CDR3 is 12 amino acids long. Per the germline V gene, CDR1 is MDHEN and CDR2 is SYDVKM. V was clipped by 8 bases and J by 6 bases, with 13 bases between them. For the CDR3, the DNA is TGTGCCAGCGGCATGGAGCTTGATGGCTACACCTTC. Its translation is CASGMELDGYTF.

This rearrangement joins TRBV6-2 or TRBV6-3 to TRBJ1-2; perhaps TRBD1 as D (6 bases). Germline V gene data show CDR1 as MNHEY and CDR2 as SVGEGT. V was clipped by 0 bases and J by 8 bases, with 16 bases between them. There are 15 residues in the CDR3. Here the CDR3 reads CASSYSIRQVGGYTF. The CDR3 DNA reads as TGTGCCAGCAGTTACTCGATTCGACAGGTCGGCGGCTACACCTTC.

In this sample, this clonotype turned up a few times. The chain links TRBV24-1 to TRBJ2-1; 9 bases align to TRBD1. The CDR3 is 16 residues long. Germline CDR1 and CDR2: KGHDR and SFDVKD. V was pared by 1 base and J by 7 bases, with 7 bases of the junction left unmatched. This CDR3 is CATSDLVTGGGNEQFF. DNA for the CDR3: TGTGCCACCAGTGATTTAGTGACAGGGGGTGGGAATGAGCAGTTCTTC.

A few counts support this clonotype. The V and J genes are TRBV7-9 and TRBJ1-4; TRBD1 is a possible D gene (5 bases). CDR3 length: 15 residues. The germline V gene has CDR1 SEHNR and CDR2 FQNEAQ (reference sequence). Trimming took off 11 bases at V and 8 bases at J, with 24 bases between the two ends. CDR3 loop: CAWHRGVRVGEKLFF. CDR3 nucleotide sequence: TGTGCCTGGCATCGGGGGGTAAGGGTCGGAGAAAAACTGTTTTTT.

This sequence joins TRBV20-1 and TRBJ2-1, with 10 bases lining up with TRBD2. The CDR3 is 14 amino acids. The V gene's germline CDR1 is DFQATT and CDR2 SNEGSKA (reference sequence). V was clipped by 5 bases and J by 6 bases; unmatched bases: 7. CDR3 amino acids: CSAPDSGRANEQFF. DNA of the CDR3: TGCAGTGCTCCCGACAGCGGGAGGGCCAATGAGCAGTTCTTC.

The CDR3 reads CSAGHPATNEKLFF. CDR3 DNA sequence: TGCAGTGCCGGACACCCGGCAACTAATGAAAAACTGTTTTTT. V gene TRBV20-1 combines with J gene TRBJ1-4, with TRBD1 as a possible D gene (5 bases). The germline V and J ends were trimmed by 6 bases and 0 bases, with 11 bases remaining between them. CDR1 DFQATT and CDR2 SNEGSKA come from the germline V gene (reference sequence). There are 14 residues in the CDR3.

V and J are TRBV20-1 and TRBJ1-4, with D tentatively TRBD1 (5 bases). The CDR3 runs 15 residues. V lost 0 bases, J lost 10 bases, and 18 bases lay in between. Germline values: CDR1 DFQATT, CDR2 SNEGSKA (reference sequence). CDR3 sequence: CSARDLTRNQGKLFF. CDR3 sequence (DNA): TGCAGTGCTAGAGATCTCACCAGGAATCAGGGAAAACTGTTTTTT.

The genes are TRBV20-1 and TRBJ1-6; weak D call: TRBD1 (5 bases). The germline V gene encodes CDR1 DFQATT and CDR2 SNEGSKA (reference sequence). The CDR3 extends over 16 amino acids. V dropped 5 bases and J dropped 8 bases, with 22 bases sitting between them. The CDR3 region is CSASLGARFKDSPLHF. CDR3 coding DNA: TGCAGTGCTTCATTAGGGGCGCGATTTAAGGATTCACCCCTCCACTTT.

CDR3 sequence reads: CASSQGARYEQYF. CDR3 DNA sequence: TGTGCCAGCAGCCAGGGGGCCCGATACGAGCAGTACTTC. This chain joins TRBV4-2 and TRBJ2-7, with D possibly matching TRBD1 (6 bases). Looked up from germline, CDR1 is LGHNA and CDR2 is YNFKEQ. This CDR3 spans 13 amino acids. V lost 3 bases and J 4 bases, leaving 10 bases between the germline ends.

The rearrangement joins TRBV6-2 or TRBV6-3 to TRBJ2-2; 13 nucleotides match TRBD2. The CDR3 consists of 17 residues. CDR1 MNHEY and CDR2 SVGEGT come from the germline V gene. J gave up 6 bases and V 4 bases, and 8 bases lay outside the gene matches. The CDR3 is CASSWPGTSGISGELFF. As DNA, the CDR3 is TGTGCCAGCAGTTGGCCCGGGACTAGCGGGATATCCGGGGAGCTGTTTTTT.

This clonotype occurred many times. V usage is TRBV27 and J usage is TRBJ2-2, with D possibly matching TRBD2 (5 bases). With 4 bases removed from V and 7 bases from J, the gap between germline ends came to 10 bases. The CDR3 has 13 amino acids. The germline V gene encodes CDR1 MNHEY and CDR2 SMNVEV (reference sequence). The CDR3: CASSYQGSGELFF. CDR3 sequence (DNA): TGTGCCAGCAGTTACCAAGGGAGCGGGGAGCTGTTTTTT.

The V and J genes are TRBV6-2 or TRBV6-3 and TRBJ2-7; TRBD2 matches 8 bases. Germline-derived CDR1 and CDR2 are MNHEY and SVGEGT. CDR3 length equals 15 residues. The V segment lost 7 bases and the J segment 2 bases; nucleotides outside the gene matches: 10. For the CDR3, the DNA is TGTGCCAGCACCGATTTAGCGGGAAGCACCTACGAGCAGTACTTC. Protein product: CASTDLAGSTYEQYF.

This clonotype was observed many times. The J gene is TRBJ2-5, the V gene TRBV20-1; the D gene is possibly TRBD1 (6 bases). Germline V gene data show CDR1 as DFQATT and CDR2 as SNEGSKA (reference sequence). V lost 4 bases to trimming and J lost 5 bases, with 11 bases between them. The CDR3 loop spans 12 amino acids. In DNA form, the CDR3 reads TGCAGTGCTACTTCTCAGGGGGAGACCCAGTACTTC. Encoded protein: CSATSQGETQYF.

This clonotype was counted only a few times. The chain has TRBV12-3 or TRBV12-4 and TRBJ2-1; D is ambiguous. Trimming pared 0 bases from V and 10 bases from J, leaving 7 bases between. This CDR3 is 12 amino acids long. For the CDR3, the DNA is TGTGCCAGCAGTTTAGCGCCAACAGAGCAGTTCTTC. Translation gives CASSLAPTEQFF.

The chain couples TRBV20-1 to TRBJ1-2; TRBD1 matches 8 bases. With 5 bases clipped from V and 7 bases from J, the junction kept 12 bases outside the gene matches. The CDR3 runs 14 residues. Germline V gene data show CDR1 as DFQATT and CDR2 as SNEGSKA (reference sequence). CDR3: CSASPGRGLAGYTF. CDR3 DNA sequence: TGCAGTGCTTCCCCTGGCAGGGGGCTCGCTGGCTACACCTTC.

This clonotype was counted only a few times. This chain joins TRBV6-2 or TRBV6-3 and TRBJ2-2; D remains unclear. The CDR3 is 13 amino acids. Deletions cut 4 bases from V and 4 bases from J, with 7 bases between. CDR1 is MNHEY, CDR2 SVGEGT, per germline. The CDR3 sequence is CASSWISTGELFF. CDR3 sequence (DNA): TGTGCCAGCAGTTGGATCAGCACCGGGGAGCTGTTTTTT.

Many counts were recorded for this clonotype. J is TRBJ2-5 and V is TRBV20-1, with 9 bases that match TRBD1. The CDR3 is 13 residues long. CDR1 and CDR2 (germline): DFQATT, SNEGSKA (reference sequence). V gave up 6 bases and J gave up 6 bases; unmatched junction bases: 8. The CDR3 here is CSARDRVSQTQYF. The CDR3 region has the DNA TGCAGTGCGCGGGACAGGGTCAGTCAGACCCAGTACTTC.

The gene calls are TRBV20-1 and TRBJ1-2; D gene uncertain. CDR1 is DFQATT and CDR2 is SNEGSKA in the germline V gene (reference sequence). The CDR3 is 13 residues long. The ends were cut back, 5 bases at V and 0 bases at J, with 10 bases in the middle. The CDR3 is CSAQTDSNYGYTF. CDR3 in DNA: TGCAGTGCTCAGACGGATTCTAACTATGGCTACACCTTC.

This clonotype was observed at least ten times. At one end the junction does not follow the germline gene, possibly because of a read error. The chain combines TRBV29-1 with TRBJ2-7; no definite D call. The germline V gene encodes CDR1 SQVTM and CDR2 ANQGSEA. The CDR3 spans 13 residues. CDR3 in amino acids: CSVVRHTSDEQYF. The CDR3 DNA reads TGCAGCGTTGTTAGACACACCTCCGACGAGCAGTACTTC.

The V and J genes are TRBV27 and TRBJ2-1; 7 bases are shared with TRBD1. CDR1 MNHEY and CDR2 SMNVEV come from the germline V gene (reference sequence). This CDR3 contains 14 residues. Trimming at V came to 6 bases and at J to 8 bases, leaving 10 bases not matched to a gene. The DNA of the CDR3 is TGTGCCAGCAGAGCCCGACTCGACAGGGATGAGCAGTTCTTC. Amino acid sequence: CASRARLDRDEQFF.

The chain is built from TRBV30 and TRBJ1-3, with D unresolved. Germline V gives CDR1 GTSNPN, CDR2 SVGIG (reference sequence). The CDR3 has 16 amino acids. V lost 2 bases to trimming and J lost 4 bases, with 18 bases between them. The chain's CDR3 is CAWSPPPATSGNTIYF. The CDR3 DNA follows: TGTGCCTGGAGTCCACCACCAGCTACCTCCGGAAACACCATATATTTT.

This clonotype was recorded many times. This rearrangement joins TRBV6-6 to TRBJ2-7; D is tentatively TRBD1 or TRBD2 (5 bases each). Germline V gene data show CDR1 as MNHNY and CDR2 as SVGAGI (reference sequence). V was cut by 7 bases and J by 0 bases, with 16 bases left in between. The CDR3 sequence is 15 residues long. CDR3 amino acids: CASTQGRLISYEQYF. The CDR3 region has the DNA TGTGCCAGCACCCAGGGACGGCTCATCTCCTACGAGCAGTACTTC.

This clonotype was counted a few times. The rearrangement joins TRBV20-1 to TRBJ2-7; maybe TRBD2 (5 bases). The CDR3 is made up of 12 amino acids. Germline-derived CDR1 and CDR2 are DFQATT and SNEGSKA (reference sequence). V dropped 1 base and J dropped 5 bases, with 9 bases sitting between them. CDR3 amino acids: CSARVAGHEQYF. The CDR3 coding sequence is TGCAGTGCTAGAGTGGCGGGTCACGAGCAGTACTTC.